These T cell receptor beta chains were read from a single sample in a study of cytomegalovirus exposure and HLA in healthy donors. TCRdb keeps only in-frame clones here, not all; method: immunoSEQ multiplex PCR. This table has some 170,000 clones, around four fifths appearing once. Material for sequencing was PBMCs. These receptors all stem from a man younger than 45 in good health and CMV-seropositive. CDR3s include the opening cysteine and the closing phenylalanine or tryptophan. The order of the fields is J gene, D gene, V gene, clone size, CDR3 protein, CDR3 DNA. D genes are given only for firm matches. Not all rows give a size; the values are once, few, many and, for expanded clones, a class.

TRBJ2-5	NA	TRBV2	NA	CASSNRETQYF	TGTGCCAGCAGTAATAGAGAGACCCAGTACTTC
TRBJ2-2	TRBD2	TRBV27	once	CASSYLAGANTGELFF	TGTGCCAGCAGTTATCTAGCGGGGGCCAACACCGGGGAGCTGTTTTTT
TRBJ1-3	TRBD1	TRBV10-3	NA	CAISFRTGRNTIYF	TGTGCCATCAGCTTCCGGACAGGGCGAAACACCATATATTTT
TRBJ2-5	TRBD1	TRBV18	NA	CASSRGDRQETQYF	TGTGCCAGCTCACGGGGGGACAGGCAGGAGACCCAGTACTTC
TRBJ2-3	NA	TRBV5-6	NA	CASSLSTDTQYF	TGTGCCAGCAGCTTGTCGACAGATACGCAGTATTTT
TRBJ1-2	NA	TRBV4-1	few	CASMEGRGYGYTF	TGCGCCAGCATGGAGGGCCGGGGCTATGGCTACACCTTC
TRBJ2-1	NA	TRBV4-3	NA	CASSLGLSSYNEQFF	TGCGCCAGCAGCCTGGGACTTAGCTCCTACAATGAGCAGTTCTTC
TRBJ2-4	NA	TRBV6-5	NA	CASSSQSNKNIQYF	TGTGCCAGCAGTTCTCAGTCCAACAAAAACATTCAGTACTTC
TRBJ2-1	TRBD2	TRBV18	NA	CASSPARGENNEQFF	TGTGCCAGCTCACCTGCCCGGGGGGAAAACAATGAGCAGTTCTTC
TRBJ2-5	NA	TRBV27	NA	CASSLRAAQETQYF	TGTGCCAGCAGTTTACGAGCGGCCCAAGAGACCCAGTACTTC
TRBJ2-3	TRBD2	TRBV7-6	NA	CASSFSGGAADTQYF	TGTGCCAGCAGCTTTAGCGGGGGGGCCGCAGATACGCAGTATTTT
TRBJ2-3	NA	TRBV5-4	few	CASAFTADTQYF	TGTGCCAGCGCCTTCACGGCAGATACGCAGTATTTT
TRBJ2-7	TRBD1	TRBV19	few	CASSIGGQGTYEQYF	TGTGCCAGTAGTATAGGGGGACAGGGTACCTACGAGCAGTACTTC
TRBJ2-5	NA	TRBV5-1	NA	CASSLLVDSQETQYF	TGCGCCAGCAGCTTGCTCGTTGACAGTCAAGAGACCCAGTACTTC
TRBJ2-7	NA	TRBV2	NA	CASRGAGILYEQYF	TGTGCCAGCAGAGGGGCCGGAATTCTCTACGAGCAGTACTTC
TRBJ1-1	NA	TRBV4-2	NA	CASSQDRRGRSTEAFF	TGTGCCAGCAGCCAAGATCGGAGAGGGAGGAGCACTGAAGCTTTCTTT
TRBJ2-7	NA	TRBV14	NA	CASSHAGLRDTFYEQYF	TGTGCCAGCAGCCATGCGGGTCTCCGGGACACCTTTTACGAGCAGTACTTC
TRBJ2-7	TRBD1	TRBV6-1	NA	CASTLKGTGGIEQYF	TGTGCCAGCACCTTGAAAGGGACAGGGGGCATCGAGCAGTACTTC
TRBJ1-2	TRBD1	TRBV4-1	NA	CASSQAQGAYGYTF	TGCGCCAGCAGCCAAGCCCAGGGGGCTTATGGCTACACCTTC
TRBJ2-7	TRBD1	TRBV6-1	NA	CASQTGGLYEQYF	TGTGCCAGTCAGACAGGGGGCCTCTACGAGCAGTACTTC
TRBJ2-5	TRBD2	TRBV9	NA	CASSLRTSGTQETQYF	TGTGCCAGCAGCTTAAGGACTAGCGGGACCCAAGAGACCCAGTACTTC
TRBJ1-2	TRBD1	TRBV7-2	NA	CASSFGGQGGGYTF	TGTGCCAGCAGCTTTGGGGGACAGGGAGGTGGCTACACCTTC
TRBJ2-1	NA	TRBV30	once	CAWRVTVHNEQFF	TGTGCCTGGAGGGTGACAGTCCACAATGAGCAGTTCTTC